The TCR beta chain under discussion was sequenced for a study of early T cells in non-severe SARS-CoV-2 infection. Study as a whole: Sequenced bulk RNA came from whole blood that was unsorted, and chains were unpaired.

Separate cDNA molecules each had unique molecular identifiers attached to them. Using its own MiXCR run on the 5' RACE reads, TCRdb lists one record per CDR3 protein. The data hold 56,000 or so distinct CDR3 sequences, with about 15% observed a single time. This clonotype has a count of ten or more. What it binds is unknown. Study results and caveats: Clonotype matching in VDJdb favored anti-spike CD8 responses and did not capture private and CD4 specificities.

Germline V CDR1 and CDR2: SGHTA, FQGTGA. The CDR3 sequence is 13 residues long. Trimming took 2 bases from V and 5 from J, leaving 8 bases between them. The source was whole blood, collected at baseline. This TCR was sampled from an adult who was a healthcare worker with PCR-confirmed SARS-CoV-2 infection or an uninfected control (not recorded which). The chain is built from TRBV7-3 and TRBJ2-3; D gene uncertain. This chain's CDR3 is CASSLGGEDTQYF. In nucleotides, the CDR3 is TGTGCCAGCAGCTTAGGTGGAGAAGATACGCAGTATTTT.